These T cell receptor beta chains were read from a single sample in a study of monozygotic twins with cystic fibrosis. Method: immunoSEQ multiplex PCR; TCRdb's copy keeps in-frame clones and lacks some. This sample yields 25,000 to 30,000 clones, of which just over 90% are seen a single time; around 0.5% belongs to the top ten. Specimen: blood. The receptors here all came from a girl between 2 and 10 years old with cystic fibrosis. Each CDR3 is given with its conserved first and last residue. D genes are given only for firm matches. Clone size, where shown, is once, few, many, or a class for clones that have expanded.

TGTGCCAGCAGCGTCGGTATAACAGGGCTCAACTATGGCTACACCTTC	CASSVGITGLNYGYTF	-	-	TRBV9	TRBJ1-2
TGTGCAAGCAGCGTAAGGGCCGGACTAGCGGGGGGGCCGTGGCCGAATGAGCAGTTCTTC	CASSVRAGLAGGPWPNEQFF	-	TRBD2	TRBV9	TRBJ2-1
TGTGCCAGCACCTGGGAGGAATTGAGGCTCCCAACTAATGAAAAACTGTTTTTT	CASTWEELRLPTNEKLFF	-	-	TRBV5-5	TRBJ1-4
TGTGCCAGCAGCCAAGGTGGGAAGGGGCTGTTTTTT	CASSQGGKGLFF	-	-	TRBV4-2	TRBJ1-4
TGTGCCAGCAGCTTAGGAAGCTACACAGATACGCAGTATTTT	CASSLGSYTDTQYF	-	-	TRBV7-8	TRBJ2-3
TGTGCCAGCAGTGTTCTTGCCTCCTACAATGAGCAGTTCTTC	CASSVLASYNEQFF	-	-	TRBV25-1	TRBJ2-1
TGCGCCAGCAGCTTGAGCCCGACCCGGCTAGCGGGAACCTACGAGCAGTACTTC	CASSLSPTRLAGTYEQYF	-	TRBD2	TRBV5-1	TRBJ2-7
TGTGCCAGCTCACCACCCCAGCGGGAGACCCAGTACTTC	CASSPPQRETQYF	-	-	TRBV18	TRBJ2-5
TGTGCCAGCAGCTACGGGACTAGCGGTGGCGATGAGCAGTTCTTC	CASSYGTSGGDEQFF	-	TRBD2	TRBV7-3	TRBJ2-1
TGTGCCAGCAGCGCCGGCAGGGGAAACGAGCAGTACTTC	CASSAGRGNEQYF	-	-	TRBV9	TRBJ2-7
TGTGCCAGCAGTGAAGGAGACAGGGGGAAAGAGACCCAGTACTTC	CASSEGDRGKETQYF	-	TRBD1	TRBV6-1	TRBJ2-5
TGTGCCAGCAGCTTACTTTCGAGTTTGACTGAAGCTTTCTTT	CASSLLSSLTEAFF	-	-	TRBV7-6	TRBJ1-1
TGTGCCAGCAGACACGGGGGGGGTAGCTCCTACGAGCAGTACTTC	CASRHGGGSSYEQYF	-	TRBD2	TRBV6-5	TRBJ2-7
TGTGCCAGCAGCTTTGGGGGCGATGCGAACACCGGGGAGCTGTTTTTT	CASSFGGDANTGELFF	-	-	TRBV7-9	TRBJ2-2
TGTGCCAGCAGCGGGACCAACAAACCCGAGCAGTACTTC	CASSGTNKPEQYF	-	-	TRBV5-4	TRBJ2-7
TGTGCCAGCAGCTACCCCTCCAATGAGCAGTTCTTC	CASSYPSNEQFF	-	-	TRBV6-1	TRBJ2-1
TGTGCCAGCAGCTTAGCGCACGGGAGCAATCAGCCCCAGCATTTT	CASSLAHGSNQPQHF	-	-	TRBV7-6	TRBJ1-5
TGTGCCAGCAGCCGCGTCGTTAGCGGGGGGGTCGCCGGGGAGCTGTTTTTT	CASSRVVSGGVAGELFF	-	TRBD2	TRBV11-2	TRBJ2-2
TGTGCCAGCAGCTTAGGGACAGCCACAGATACGCAGTATTTT	CASSLGTATDTQYF	-	-	TRBV7-8	TRBJ2-3
TGTGCCAGAACCCGTAAGGAGACCCAGTACTTC	CARTRKETQYF	-	-	TRBV5-3	TRBJ2-5
TGTGCCAGCAGCTCGGGACTAGCGGGGGCCCTTGAGCAGTTCTTC	CASSSGLAGALEQFF	-	TRBD2	TRBV7-6	TRBJ2-1
TGTGCCAGCAGCGTAGCTGACCTAAGACCGAGGTATGGCTACACCTTC	CASSVADLRPRYGYTF	-	-	TRBV9	TRBJ1-2
TGTGCCAGCAGCCAAGACGGAGTAGACTATGGCTACACCTTC	CASSQDGVDYGYTF	-	-	TRBV14	TRBJ1-2
TGTGCCAGTAGGCTTTGGACCGGGGAGCTGTTTTTT	CASRLWTGELFF	-	-	TRBV19	TRBJ2-2
TGTGCCAGCTCACCTGGACACCCCGGATACGAGCAGTACTTC	CASSPGHPGYEQYF	-	-	TRBV18	TRBJ2-7
TGTGCCAGCAGATGGGGGGACACTGAAGCTTTCTTT	CASRWGDTEAFF	few	-	TRBV6-5	TRBJ1-1
TGTGCCAGCAGTTCTGACTACCCCTACGAGCAGTACTTC	CASSSDYPYEQYF	-	-	TRBV6-5	TRBJ2-7
TGTGCCAGCAGTTACTCGATTGGCAATCAGCCCCAGCATTTT	CASSYSIGNQPQHF	-	-	TRBV6-6	TRBJ1-5
TGTGCCAGCAGTTTAATAGCGGGGGGGGCAGACGAGCAGTACTTC	CASSLIAGGADEQYF	once	TRBD2	TRBV6-6	TRBJ2-7
TGTGCCAGTGGTCCCGCGGGGGGAATCATCTACGAGCAGTACTTC	CASGPAGGIIYEQYF	-	TRBD2	TRBV19	TRBJ2-7
TGCGCCAGCAGCTTGGCCGGCGGTAATACGCAGTATTTT	CASSLAGGNTQYF	once	-	TRBV5-1	TRBJ2-3
TGTGCCAGCAGCCAAGATCCCCTTCCCTGGGGGTGGGGCTATGGCTACACCTTC	CASSQDPLPWGWGYGYTF	-	-	TRBV14	TRBJ1-2
TGTGCCACCAGCAGAGCTACACAAGAGCAGTTCTTC	CATSRATQEQFF	-	-	TRBV15	TRBJ2-1
TGCGCCAGCAGCCAGGTGACCAGCTACGAGCAGTACTTC	CASSQVTSYEQYF	-	-	TRBV4-1	TRBJ2-7
TGTGCCAGCAGTCCAAAACCGCCAGACTATAGCAATCAGCCCCAGCATTTT	CASSPKPPDYSNQPQHF	once	-	TRBV27	TRBJ1-5
TGTGCCAGTAGTGGACTAGCGGGGGCCAAAAACATTCAGTACTTC	CASSGLAGAKNIQYF	-	TRBD2	TRBV19	TRBJ2-4
TGTGCCAGCAGTGAGCGATCAACGAACACTGAAGCTTTCTTT	CASSERSTNTEAFF	-	-	TRBV6-1	TRBJ1-1
TGCGCCAGCAGCCAAGGTACAGGTTTAATCAATCTGAACACTGAAGCTTTCTTT	CASSQGTGLINLNTEAFF	-	-	TRBV4-1	TRBJ1-1
TGTGCCTGGAGTGGAGTTGTCAATCAGCCCCAGCATTTT	CAWSGVVNQPQHF	-	-	TRBV30	TRBJ1-5
TGTGCCTCAGTCAAGGGGGGGATTCCGCAAGATACGCAGTATTTT	CASVKGGIPQDTQYF	-	-	TRBV30	TRBJ2-3
TGCGCCAGCAGCCATCCATCCGGGACAGGGGGCACCGGGGAGCTGTTTTTT	CASSHPSGTGGTGELFF	-	TRBD1	TRBV4-3	TRBJ2-2
TGTGCCACCAGCAGAGGTGGTACCCAAGAGACCCAGTACTTC	CATSRGGTQETQYF	-	-	TRBV15	TRBJ2-5
TGTGCCAGCAGCGTAGGACCGGGACCCTCCACCGGGGAGCTGTTTTTT	CASSVGPGPSTGELFF	-	-	TRBV9	TRBJ2-2
TGTGCCAGCAGCGTAGGCTGGTTGGATGAGCAGTTCTTC	CASSVGWLDEQFF	-	-	TRBV9	TRBJ2-1
TGCGCCAGCAGCTGGGGGACTAGCGGGGTCCTACAAGAGACCCAGTACTTC	CASSWGTSGVLQETQYF	-	TRBD2	TRBV5-1	TRBJ2-5
TGTGCCAGCAGTTACACAGGGGATATCACTGAAGCTTTCTTT	CASSYTGDITEAFF	-	TRBD1	TRBV6-5	TRBJ1-1
TGCGCCAGCAGCTTGGTATCCTACGAGCAGTACTTC	CASSLVSYEQYF	-	-	TRBV5-1	TRBJ2-7
TGTGCCTGGACCCAAAGCGGAAATTATGGCTACACCTTC	CAWTQSGNYGYTF	-	-	TRBV30	TRBJ1-2
TGTGCCAGCAGCTCAACCGGACCCTCGAATTCACCCCTCCACTTT	CASSSTGPSNSPLHF	-	-	TRBV5-4	TRBJ1-6
TGTGCCAGCAGCCCCACAGGGCACAATCAGCCCCAGCATTTT	CASSPTGHNQPQHF	-	-	TRBV7-2	TRBJ1-5
TGTGCCTGGAGGGGCAGGCGGTGGCTATATAGCAATCAGCCCCAGCATTTT	CAWRGRRWLYSNQPQHF	medium-sized	-	TRBV30	TRBJ1-5
TGTGCCAGCAAGGTAATGGCGGGAAACACCATATATTTT	CASKVMAGNTIYF	-	-	TRBV13	TRBJ1-3
TGTGCCAGCAGTACGACCCAGGGCGGCTATGGCTACACCTTC	CASSTTQGGYGYTF	few	-	TRBV6-5	TRBJ1-2
TGTGCCAGCAGCTTCACTAGCGGGGGCTACGAGCAGTACTTC	CASSFTSGGYEQYF	once	TRBD2	TRBV5-4	TRBJ2-7